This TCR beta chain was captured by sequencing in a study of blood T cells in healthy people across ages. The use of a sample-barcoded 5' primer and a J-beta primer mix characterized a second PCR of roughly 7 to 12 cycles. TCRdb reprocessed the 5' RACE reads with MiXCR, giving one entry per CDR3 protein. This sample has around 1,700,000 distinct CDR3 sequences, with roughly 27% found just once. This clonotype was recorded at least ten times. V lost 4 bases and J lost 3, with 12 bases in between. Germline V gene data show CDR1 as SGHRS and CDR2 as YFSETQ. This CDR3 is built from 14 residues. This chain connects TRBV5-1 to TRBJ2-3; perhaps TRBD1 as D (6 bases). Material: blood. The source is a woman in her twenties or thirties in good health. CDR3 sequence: CASSLDSPTDTQYF. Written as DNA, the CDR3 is TGCGCCAGCAGCCTGGACAGCCCGACAGATACGCAGTATTTT.